The clone carrying this T cell receptor beta chain was counted only a few times. The antigen is unknown. Its ends do not fully match the called genes, so a read error is possible. This sample is part of a study of T cells in Graves' hyperthyroidism and ophthalmopathy. Study findings and constraints: Among thyroid clonotypes expanded above 0.001, most also appeared in blood.

It was RNA transcripts that yielded the amplified TCR beta CDR3 regions. An initial round of RT-PCR targeting the TCR CDR3 relied on the HTBI primer set. TCRdb re-called the multiplex PCR reads with MiXCR, one entry per CDR3 protein. The profile shows more than 350,000 distinct CDR3 sequences, roughly a sixth of them singletons. This CDR3 contains 16 residues. Germline loops: CDR1 MGHRA, CDR2 YSYEKL. The clonotype was recovered from a woman aged 25 to 39 with Graves' hyperthyroidism that later progressed to Graves' ophthalmopathy. Sequencing input: blood. V and J are TRBV4-1 and TRBJ1-2; the D is unclear. In DNA form, the CDR3 reads TGTGCCAGCAGCCAAGATTTGGATCCTACGGGGATCGGCTGCACCTTC. Translated, it gives CASSQDLDPTGIGCTF.